This TCR beta chain was recovered during a study of blood T cell repertoires in COVID-19. A few counts support this clone. V lost 4 bases, J lost 12 bases, and 9 bases stayed unmatched. Germline V lookup: CDR1 SNHLY, CDR2 FYNNEI. The CDR3 covers 13 residues. Authors' analysis steps: It was from reference gene primer amplification that nucleated cell counts were estimated. The protocol was immunoSEQ multiplex PCR, while the TCRdb copy is restricted to in-frame clones and leaves out a portion. V and J calls and clone size are as listed in that table; D and trimming were resolved from the DNA. The table shows about 330,000 clones, with more than 85% occurring only once. Cohort placement rested on clinical history that participants reported themselves. Two negative PCRs, clearance, or symptom resolution characterized the recovered Cohort 3 donors.

J is TRBJ1-2 and V is TRBV2, with TRBD1 matching over 9 bases. The sequenced material came from PBMCs or T cells enriched from blood (not recorded which). The receptor was derived from a woman aged 25 to 39 who had recovered from COVID-19. DNA of the CDR3: TGTGCCAGCAGTGCTTCTACAGGGGGCCTCAACACCTTC. Amino acids: CASSASTGGLNTF.